This T cell receptor beta chain stems from a study of Ad26.COV2.S vaccination and SARS-CoV-2 variants. In the study overall: Dosing was one shot or two shots 56 days apart.

Treatment specified: around 19 received Ad26.COV2.S at low or high dose, single or two shots; roughly five received placebo; per-sample allocation not given. Vaccine and placebo recipients were sampled on day 63 after the first injection. Libraries were prepared by immunoSEQ multiplex PCR; TCRdb keeps only in-frame clonotypes and omits some of them. The repertoire consists of 200,000 to 300,000 clones, with roughly 90% occurring once and the leading ten covering approximately 11%. The V gene's germline CDR1 is LNHDA and CDR2 SQIVND (reference sequence). This CDR3 has 13 amino acids. The V end lost 4 bases, the J end lost 0 bases, and 7 bases lay between the germline ends.

The TCR sequence derives from a person between 18 and 59 years old who received the Ad26.COV2.S COVID-19 vaccine or a placebo. The specimen comprised peripheral blood, sampled in a trial of Ad26.COV2.S vaccine versus placebo. This chain joins TRBV19 and TRBJ2-7, with D tentatively TRBD1 (6 bases). The CDR3 loop reads CASSRTVSYEQYF. CDR3 coding DNA: TGTGCCAGTAGTAGGACAGTCTCCTACGAGCAGTACTTC.